This is a list of T cell receptor beta chains from one sample in a study of blood T cell repertoires in COVID-19. The repertoire was sequenced with immunoSEQ multiplex PCR; TCRdb's copy has only in-frame clones and lacks some. The sample has 65,000 to 90,000 clones, roughly four fifths seen once; the top ten hold around 4.1%. Sequencing input: peripheral blood. The origin of the receptors is a woman in her sixties with acute or convalescent COVID-19. CDR3s include the opening cysteine and the closing phenylalanine or tryptophan. Fields, in order: D gene, V gene, clone size, J gene, CDR3 DNA, CDR3 protein. The D gene is left open where the match is weak. A clone size is listed for some rows: how often the clone was seen (once, few, many), or a class if it is expanded.

TRBD1	TRBV3-1/TRBV3-2	.	TRBJ1-1	TGTGCCAGCAGCCGATCCGGGACAGGGGGCTCCACTGAAGCTTTCTTT	CASSRSGTGGSTEAFF
.	TRBV11-1	.	TRBJ2-1	TGTGCCAGCAGCCCTCTGGCAGTTCGGGATGAGCAGTTCTTC	CASSPLAVRDEQFF
TRBD2	TRBV6-4	.	TRBJ2-5	TGTGCCGGCGACAGACGGGCCCGGAGAACTAGCGCACCCCAAGAGACCCAGTACTTC	CAGDRRARRTSAPQETQYF
TRBD2	TRBV28	.	TRBJ2-3	TGTGCCAGCAGTCCCCGGGGGGTCCCCCGGCTGGATACGCAGTATTTT	CASSPRGVPRLDTQYF
.	TRBV7-9	once	TRBJ2-3	TGTGCCAGCAGCTTTCAGGGTGGAATAGCAGATACGCAGTATTTT	CASSFQGGIADTQYF
.	TRBV27	.	TRBJ2-3	TGTGCCAGCAGATCTACTAGGGTAAAGACAGATACGCAGTATTTT	CASRSTRVKTDTQYF
.	TRBV6-2/TRBV6-3	once	TRBJ1-4	TGTGCCAGCAGTTTTGTGAGGACAACTAATGAAAAACTGTTTTTT	CASSFVRTTNEKLFF
.	TRBV30	.	TRBJ1-1	TGTGCCACAGACATCGGGGGGACCACTGAAGCTTTCTTT	CATDIGGTTEAFF
.	TRBV3-1/TRBV3-2	.	TRBJ2-7	TGTGCCAGCAGCCAAGCGTTGACAGGACCCTACGAGCAGTACTTC	CASSQALTGPYEQYF
TRBD2	TRBV28	.	TRBJ2-4	TGTGCCAGCACCACAGGGGGACTAGCGGGAGGGGCCAAAAACATTCAGTACTTC	CASTTGGLAGGAKNIQYF
.	TRBV6-1	.	TRBJ1-1	TGTGCCAGCAGTGAACAGTTGAACACTGAAGCTTTCTTT	CASSEQLNTEAFF
TRBD2	TRBV5-8	once	TRBJ2-5	TGTGCCAGCAGCTCAACCCAACTAGCGGGGGTTGGAGAGACCCAGTACTTC	CASSSTQLAGVGETQYF
TRBD1	TRBV28	.	TRBJ1-4	TGTGCCAGCAATGGACCAGGGGGCGCTTCTGAAAAACTGTTTTTT	CASNGPGGASEKLFF
.	TRBV18	few	TRBJ1-6	TGTGCCAGCTCACTCATTAGCGGGGATTCACCCCTCCACTTT	CASSLISGDSPLHF
TRBD2	TRBV9	once	TRBJ2-1	TGTGCCAGCAGCCCCCGGGCTAGCGGGAGAGATGAGCAGTTCTTC	CASSPRASGRDEQFF
.	TRBV4-1	.	TRBJ1-2	TGCGCCAGCAGCCAAGTGCCGGGGGGCTTAAGTGGCTACACCTTC	CASSQVPGGLSGYTF
.	TRBV6-1	.	TRBJ1-1	TGTGCCAGCAGTGAGTTAATCCTCACTGAAGCTTTCTTT	CASSELILTEAFF
.	TRBV9	.	TRBJ2-5	TGTGCCAGCAGCGAGGAGGGGCTAGCGAAGGGAGAGACCCAGTACTTC	CASSEEGLAKGETQYF
.	TRBV7-2	.	TRBJ1-3	TGTGCCAGCAGCCCTCACGGAGGTAGGAGAGGAAACACCATATATTTT	CASSPHGGRRGNTIYF
.	TRBV30	.	TRBJ1-1	TGTGCCTGGAGTGAATGGGACAAGGGTAGGAACACTGAAGCTTTCTTT	CAWSEWDKGRNTEAFF
.	TRBV2	.	TRBJ1-1	TGTGCCAGCAGTCCCCTGACGGGGTCTCCCGCTGAAGCTTTCTTT	CASSPLTGSPAEAFF
TRBD2	TRBV29-1	.	TRBJ2-3	TGCAGCGTTGAGAGAAGCGGGAGGACCGAGACTAGCACAGATACGCAGTATTTT	CSVERSGRTETSTDTQYF
.	TRBV29-1	.	TRBJ1-4	TGCAGCGGGCGGACCGGGGGTGAAAAACTGTTTTTT	CSGRTGGEKLFF
TRBD1	TRBV28	.	TRBJ1-5	TGTGCCAGCAGTTCACAGAACAGGGGAAGGGAGCATTTT	CASSSQNRGREHF
.	TRBV7-3	few	TRBJ1-2	TGTGCCAGCAGCGGGCAGCTCGTTAACTATGGCTACACCTTC	CASSGQLVNYGYTF
TRBD2	TRBV7-2	.	TRBJ2-3	TGTGCCAGCAGCTTGAACGGGGGGGCCACAGATACGCAGTATTTT	CASSLNGGATDTQYF
TRBD2	TRBV7-9	.	TRBJ2-3	TGTGCCAGCAGTCGGTCTAGCGGAACAGATACGCAGTATTTT	CASSRSSGTDTQYF
TRBD1	TRBV5-6	.	TRBJ2-2	TGTGCCAGCACCGGGACAGTGAACACCGGGGAGCTGTTTTTT	CASTGTVNTGELFF
TRBD2	TRBV7-7	.	TRBJ2-5	TGTGCCAGCAGCCCCGGCGGGCTAGCGGGAGAAAAAGAGACCCAGTACTTC	CASSPGGLAGEKETQYF
TRBD1	TRBV5-1	.	TRBJ2-7	TGCGCCAGCAGCAGAGACTCAGGGGGCGAGCAGTACTTC	CASSRDSGGEQYF
TRBD1	TRBV5-4	.	TRBJ2-7	TGTGCCAGCAGCTCGGGACAGGACACCTACGAGCAGTACTTC	CASSSGQDTYEQYF
.	TRBV18	once	TRBJ1-2	TGTGCCAGCTCACCACTACGGGGAGAGGGCTACACCTTC	CASSPLRGEGYTF
.	TRBV27	.	TRBJ1-1	TGTGCCAGCAGTTTAAGGGGAACCGGTGAAGCTTTCTTT	CASSLRGTGEAFF
.	TRBV4-2	.	TRBJ2-6	TGTGCCAGCAGCCAAGGTATCAGAGGTGGGGCCAACGTCCTGACTTTC	CASSQGIRGGANVLTF
TRBD1	TRBV24-1	.	TRBJ2-2	TGTGCCACCAGTGGCCCTCTAGGACAGGTACCCGGGGAGCTGTTTTTT	CATSGPLGQVPGELFF